A selection of T cell receptor beta chains follows, all from one sample in a study of cytomegalovirus exposure and HLA in healthy donors. TCRdb's table, derived via immunoSEQ multiplex PCR, lists solely in-frame clones and lacks some. Here the sample spans 91,000 or so clones, roughly 72% being singletons. Sequencing was carried out using PBMCs. The receptors stem from a man aged 30 to 39 in good health and CMV-seropositive. Both conserved end residues are part of each CDR3. The order of the fields is J gene, V gene, clone size, D gene, CDR3 protein, CDR3 DNA. A D gene is named only where the DNA matches it firmly. The size entry is marked missing in some rows and otherwise reads once, few, many or a size class.

TRBJ2-7	TRBV30	few	TRBD2	CASDRTSGNTYEQYF	TGTGCCTCAGACAGGACTAGCGGTAACACCTACGAGCAGTACTTC
TRBJ1-2	TRBV19	once	NA	CASSIEAEELYGYTF	TGTGCCAGTAGTATTGAGGCAGAGGAACTCTATGGCTACACCTTC
TRBJ2-5	TRBV7-9	NA	NA	CASSLFVETQYF	TGTGCCAGCAGCTTGTTCGTTGAGACCCAGTACTTC
TRBJ1-2	TRBV6-5	NA	NA	CASSGRDLHGYTF	TGTGCCAGCAGCGGCAGGGATCTCCATGGCTACACCTTC
TRBJ1-5	TRBV29-1	few	NA	CSGPGEGGPQHF	TGCAGCGGCCCAGGGGAGGGGGGGCCCCAGCATTTT
TRBJ1-2	TRBV27	NA	TRBD1	CASSKYSRGRDYGYTF	TGTGCCAGCAGTAAATACTCCAGGGGGCGAGACTATGGCTACACCTTC
TRBJ1-1	TRBV2	few	NA	CASKVGGNTEAFF	TGTGCCAGCAAAGTAGGGGGAAACACTGAAGCTTTCTTT
TRBJ1-1	TRBV19	NA	TRBD1	CASKIRGTGQKNTEAFF	TGTGCCAGTAAGATCCGTGGGACAGGGCAAAAGAACACTGAAGCTTTCTTT
TRBJ1-6	TRBV6-1	NA	NA	CASSAESVYNSPLHF	TGTGCCAGCAGTGCCGAATCGGTCTATAATTCACCCCTCCACTTT
TRBJ1-4	TRBV5-1	NA	TRBD1	CASSRGQGRIDEKLFF	TGCGCCAGCAGCCGGGGACAGGGGAGGATAGATGAAAAACTGTTTTTT
TRBJ2-1	TRBV11-1	few	TRBD2	CASSSGLAGGWANEQFF	TGTGCCAGCAGCTCGGGACTAGCGGGAGGGTGGGCCAATGAGCAGTTCTTC
TRBJ2-3	TRBV7-2	NA	NA	CASSPLVGATTDTQYF	TGTGCCAGCAGCCCTCTAGTGGGGGCAACAACAGATACGCAGTATTTT
TRBJ1-4	TRBV4-1	NA	NA	CASSQDRVGEKLFF	TGCGCCAGCAGCCAAGACAGGGTGGGGGAAAAACTGTTTTTT
TRBJ1-3	TRBV4-3	NA	NA	CASAPTPGSGNTIYF	TGCGCCAGCGCACCGACACCGGGATCTGGAAACACCATATATTTT
TRBJ1-2	TRBV21-1	NA	NA	CASTSTQGWRGYTF	TGTGCCAGCACCTCGACGCAGGGTTGGCGTGGCTACACCTTC
TRBJ1-1	TRBV11-2	NA	TRBD1	CASSLNRGEAFF	TGTGCCAGCAGCCTCAACAGGGGTGAAGCTTTCTTT
TRBJ2-3	TRBV7-9	NA	NA	CASSPALPQGTDTQYF	TGTGCCAGCAGCCCTGCTCTCCCGCAGGGCACAGATACGCAGTATTTT
TRBJ1-1	TRBV2	NA	NA	CASRAGTLNTEAFF	TGTGCCAGCAGGGCGGGGACTTTAAACACTGAAGCTTTCTTT
TRBJ1-5	TRBV19	once	TRBD1	CASRPTGVNQPQHF	TGTGCCAGCAGACCGACAGGGGTTAATCAGCCCCAGCATTTT
TRBJ2-5	TRBV21-1	NA	NA	CASSKICRFVEGFGETQYF	TGTGCCAGCAGCAAAATATGTAGATTCGTGGAGGGGTTCGGGGAGACCCAGTACTTC
TRBJ2-2	TRBV19	NA	NA	CASSMEGPGTGELFF	TGTGCCAGTAGTATGGAGGGTCCGGGCACCGGGGAGCTGTTTTTT
TRBJ2-7	TRBV5-4	NA	NA	CASSRDLLSSYEQYF	TGTGCCAGCAGTCGGGACTTATTGAGCTCCTACGAGCAGTACTTC
TRBJ1-2	TRBV6-6	NA	NA	CAGLDGFYGYTF	TGTGCCGGACTCGACGGTTTCTATGGCTACACCTTC
TRBJ1-2	TRBV4-2	NA	NA	CASSQDHISYGYTF	TGTGCCAGCAGCCAAGATCACATTTCCTATGGCTACACCTTC
TRBJ1-1	TRBV9	NA	NA	CASSVGGGRAITEAFF	TGTGCCAGCAGCGTAGGCGGGGGGCGGGCGATTACTGAAGCTTTCTTT